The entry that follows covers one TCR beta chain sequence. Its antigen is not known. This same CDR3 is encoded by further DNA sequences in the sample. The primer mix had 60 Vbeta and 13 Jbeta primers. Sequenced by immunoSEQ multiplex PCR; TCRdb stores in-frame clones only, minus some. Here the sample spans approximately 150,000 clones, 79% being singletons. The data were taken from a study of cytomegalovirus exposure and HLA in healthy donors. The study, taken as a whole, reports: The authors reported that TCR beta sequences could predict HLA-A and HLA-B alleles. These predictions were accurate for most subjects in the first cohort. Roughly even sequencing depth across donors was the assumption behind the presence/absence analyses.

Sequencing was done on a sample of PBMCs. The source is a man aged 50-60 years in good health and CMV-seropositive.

The CDR3 region has the DNA TGTGCCAGCTCACAGGACAGTAACTATGGCTACACCTTC. It yields the protein CASSQDSNYGYTF. This rearrangement joins TRBV18 to TRBJ1-2; maybe TRBD1 (6 bases). The V and J ends lost 4 bases and 1 base respectively, with 7 bases between them. Germline values: CDR1 KGHSH, CDR2 LQKENI. There are 13 residues in the CDR3.